A selection of T cell receptor beta chains follows, all from one sample in a study of shared clonotypes between healthy human individuals. TCRdb's table, derived via immunoSEQ multiplex PCR, lists solely in-frame clones and lacks some. Of about 480,000 clones listed, 60% to 80% were seen once; the top ten hold 12%. Material: PBMCs. The receptors originated from a woman between 40 and 55 years old in good health. Some clones in this sample may be carry-over from other donors' samples. CDR3s include the opening cysteine and the closing phenylalanine or tryptophan. The order of the fields is J gene, clone size, D gene, V gene, CDR3 DNA, CDR3 protein. D genes are given only for firm matches. Not every row has a clone size; where given, it reads once, few, many or a size class.

TRBJ2-5,.,TRBD2,TRBV6-1,TGTGCCAGCACCCAGGGTAGCGGGGGAGGAGAGACCCAGTACTTC,CASTQGSGGGETQYF
TRBJ1-1,.,.,TRBV10-1,TGCGCCAGCAGTGAGTCGACAGGCACTGAAGCTTTCTTT,CASSESTGTEAFF
TRBJ2-2,few,TRBD2,TRBV28,TGTGCCAGCATCGCTAGCGGGAGTAGCGGGGAGCTGTTTTTT,CASIASGSSGELFF
TRBJ2-7,.,.,TRBV7-9,TGTGCCAGCAGCTTAGGTCGACCTCTCAACGACGAGCAGTACTTC,CASSLGRPLNDEQYF
TRBJ2-7,.,TRBD1,TRBV10-3,TGTGCCATCAGTGGGGTCGGGGGACAGGGTCGCTACGAGCAGTACTTC,CAISGVGGQGRYEQYF
TRBJ2-1,once,.,TRBV11-2,TGTGCCAGCAGCTTAGTCCGAATCCGGGACTCCCGGGCGTTCTTC,CASSLVRIRDSRAFF
TRBJ2-2,few,.,TRBV28,TGTGCCAGCAGTTTACCGCCGGACCGGGCGGGGGAGCTGTTTTTT,CASSLPPDRAGELFF
TRBJ1-4,.,.,TRBV7-9,TGTGCCAGCAGTCCAAAGGACAGACTTAATGAAAAACTGTTTTTT,CASSPKDRLNEKLFF
TRBJ1-1,.,.,TRBV7-8,TGTGCCAGCAGCCGGCTTGGGGGCGGCACTGAAGCTTTCTTT,CASSRLGGGTEAFF
TRBJ1-3,.,TRBD1,TRBV30,TGTGCCTGGAGTGTGGGGACAGGGGCTGGAAGCACCATATATTTT,CAWSVGTGAGSTIYF
TRBJ2-1,.,TRBD1,TRBV6-4,TGTGCCAGCAGTGACTCGATGGACAGGGGGGTAGCTGAGCAGTTCTTC,CASSDSMDRGVAEQFF
TRBJ2-3,.,.,TRBV4-1,TGCGCCAGCAGCCAGGCGGGCACAGATACGCAGTATTTT,CASSQAGTDTQYF
TRBJ2-2,once,TRBD1,TRBV11-3,TGTGCCAGCAGCAAAGGGACAGCCACCGGGGAGCTGTTTTTT,CASSKGTATGELFF
TRBJ2-7,.,TRBD2,TRBV18,TGTGCCAGCTCACCATGGGGGACTAGCGGCTCCTACGAGCAGTACTTC,CASSPWGTSGSYEQYF
TRBJ1-2,.,.,TRBV2,TGTGCCAGCAGTCTAGAAGTGCGCTACACCTTC,CASSLEVRYTF
TRBJ2-2,.,.,TRBV28,TGTGCCAGCAGTCCACCCGGGGGAACCACCGGGGAGCTGTTTTTT,CASSPPGGTTGELFF
TRBJ2-7,.,.,TRBV6-5,TGTGCCAGCAGTTACTCGACGGGAAGCTCCTACGAGCAGTACTTC,CASSYSTGSSYEQYF
TRBJ2-1,.,TRBD2,TRBV18,TGTGCCAGCTCAGCGACTAGCGGGAGGCCCTACAATGAGCAGTTCTTC,CASSATSGRPYNEQFF
TRBJ2-5,.,.,TRBV7-7,TGTGCTAGCAGCCTACCTTTTCCTCCCGAGACCCAGTACTTC,CASSLPFPPETQYF
TRBJ1-2,.,.,TRBV30,TGTGCCTGGAGTAGAAAGGACCTCGGTGACTACACCTTC,CAWSRKDLGDYTF
TRBJ1-1,.,.,TRBV2,TGTGCCAGCAGTGCGGATTACACTGAAGCTTTCTTT,CASSADYTEAFF
TRBJ2-1,many,TRBD2,TRBV7-3,TGTGCCAGCAGCTTAACCCCGGGACTAGAGCAGTTCTTC,CASSLTPGLEQFF
TRBJ1-1,.,.,TRBV12-1,TGTGCCAGCAGCTTTGGAGGGGAGGATAGTCCGAACACTGAAGCTTTCTTT,CASSFGGEDSPNTEAFF
TRBJ2-2,.,.,TRBV11-2,TGTGCCAGCAGCGGGTTCGGGGCGACCGGGGAGCTGTTTTTT,CASSGFGATGELFF
TRBJ2-1,few,TRBD2,TRBV2,TGTGCCAGCCGAGGACTAGCGGGAGACGAGCAGTTCTTC,CASRGLAGDEQFF
TRBJ2-1,.,TRBD2,TRBV5-1,TGCGCCAGCAGCTCAAGACCGGGACTAGACTACAATGAGCAGTTCTTC,CASSSRPGLDYNEQFF
TRBJ2-7,once,.,TRBV4-1,TGCGCCAGCAGCCTTACAGGTTCCTACGAGCAGTACTTC,CASSLTGSYEQYF
TRBJ2-3,.,.,TRBV9,TGTGCCAGCAGCGTAGTTGGGGGGGCCACAGATACGCAGTATTTT,CASSVVGGATDTQYF
TRBJ1-4,.,.,TRBV29-1,TGCAGCGTCTGGACGGATGGGAAGAAACTGTTTTTT,CSVWTDGKKLFF
TRBJ1-1,few,.,TRBV27,TGTGCCAGCAGTTTATTTCACAGTACCATGAACACTGAAGCTTTCTTT,CASSLFHSTMNTEAFF
TRBJ1-2,many,.,TRBV11-2,TGTGCCAGCAGCCCCACTATCGGACAGAGCTATGGCTACACCTTC,CASSPTIGQSYGYTF
TRBJ2-5,few,TRBD2,TRBV2,TGTGCCAGCAGTACCGGGACTAGCGGCCAAGAGACCCAGTACTTC,CASSTGTSGQETQYF
TRBJ1-1,.,.,TRBV5-6,TGTGCCAGCAGCGCTGGGGTACAAGAAGAAGCTTTCTTT,CASSAGVQEEAFF
TRBJ2-7,.,TRBD2,TRBV27,TGTGCCAGCACCATCCCCTTGACTAGCGGGAGGGAGGCCTACGAGCAGTACTTC,CASTIPLTSGREAYEQYF
TRBJ1-1,.,.,TRBV5-1,TGCGCCAGTGCCAGCGGGGGGTGGGAAACTGAAGCTTTCTTT,CASASGGWETEAFF
TRBJ2-2,.,TRBD2,TRBV10-3,TGTGCCACCCTTAGCGGGAGCGGCACCGGGGAGCTGTTTTTT,CATLSGSGTGELFF
TRBJ1-2,.,.,TRBV5-6,TGTGCCAGCAGCTATACCTCGAGGGTTGCTAACTATGGCTACACCTTC,CASSYTSRVANYGYTF
TRBJ2-7,.,TRBD2,TRBV7-2,TGTGCCAGCAGCTTAACCGGGACTAGCGACCGAAATTACGAGCAGTACTTC,CASSLTGTSDRNYEQYF
TRBJ2-1,.,.,TRBV4-2,TGTGCCAGCAGCCAAGGGGTGGACGGTCCCAATGAGCAGTTCTTC,CASSQGVDGPNEQFF
TRBJ2-5,.,.,TRBV7-2,TGTGCCAGCAGCTTAGATTTAGACCAAGAGACCCAGTACTTC,CASSLDLDQETQYF
TRBJ1-2,.,TRBD1,TRBV6-1,TGTGCCAGCAGTGAAGACAGGGGCTATGGCTACACCTTC,CASSEDRGYGYTF
TRBJ2-7,.,TRBD1,TRBV5-1,TGCGCCAGCAACCCGACAGGGTGGAACGAGCAGTACTTC,CASNPTGWNEQYF
TRBJ2-2,.,.,TRBV6-1,TGTGCCAGCACCCGAAAGATGGAGGGTGCAGGGGAGCTGTTTTTT,CASTRKMEGAGELFF
TRBJ2-2,.,.,TRBV7-2,TGTGCCAGCAGCTCCTCCGGGAGTGGCACCGGGGAGCTGTTTTTT,CASSSSGSGTGELFF
TRBJ2-1,.,.,TRBV20-1,TGCAGTGCTCTTCAGGCCGAGCAGTTCTTC,CSALQAEQFF
TRBJ2-2,.,TRBD2,TRBV4-2,TGTGCCAGCAGCCAAGAATTGGGACTAGCGGGAGTCGGGGAGCTGTTTTTT,CASSQELGLAGVGELFF
TRBJ2-3,few,TRBD2,TRBV5-1,TGCGCCAGCAGCTATAGCGGGACCACAGATACGCAGTATTTT,CASSYSGTTDTQYF
TRBJ2-7,.,TRBD1,TRBV7-9,TGTGCCAGCAGCTCGGGACAGGACCTATACTACGAGCAGTACTTC,CASSSGQDLYYEQYF
TRBJ2-7,.,TRBD1,TRBV14,TGTGCCAGCAGCCAATGGGCGACAGGGACCGAGCAGTACTTC,CASSQWATGTEQYF
TRBJ1-2,.,TRBD1,TRBV30,TGTGCCTGGAGGACGTCGGGACAGGCCAACTATGGCTACACCTTC,CAWRTSGQANYGYTF
TRBJ2-1,.,TRBD2,TRBV5-1,TGCGCCAGCAGCTTGGTAGCGGGAGCATCGGATGAGCAGTTCTTC,CASSLVAGASDEQFF
TRBJ1-6,few,.,TRBV2,TGTGCCAGCAGTGTGATTGGGGGCCAGGATTCACCCCTCCACTTT,CASSVIGGQDSPLHF